What follows are 13 T cell receptor beta chains derived from one specimen sequenced in a study of early T cells in non-severe SARS-CoV-2 infection. TCRdb reanalysed the 5' RACE reads using MiXCR and keeps one entry per CDR3 protein. The data contain about 50,000 distinct CDR3 sequences, roughly a tenth of them singletons. What was sequenced was whole blood. The receptors were sampled from an adult who was a healthcare worker with PCR-confirmed SARS-CoV-2 infection or an uninfected control (not recorded which).

This clonotype was seen at least ten times. This chain's CDR3 is CASSLVRMNTEAFF. CDR3 sequence (DNA): TGTGCCAGCAGCTTAGTGCGGATGAACACTGAAGCTTTCTTT. J is TRBJ1-1 and V is TRBV13; no reliable D call. The CDR3 consists of 14 residues. V lost 1 base, J lost 0 bases, and 6 bases lay in between. The germline V gene encodes CDR1 PRHDT and CDR2 FYEKMQ (reference sequence).

This clonotype was counted ten times or more. The chain carries TRBV9 and TRBJ2-1, with TRBD2 matching 7 bases. CDR3 length equals 17 residues. Germline values: CDR1 SGDLS, CDR2 YYNGEE. V was pared by 0 bases and J by 7 bases, with 13 bases of the junction left unmatched. The CDR3 here is CASSVGLAVNVGNEQFF. CDR3 sequence (DNA): TGTGCCAGCAGCGTAGGGCTAGCGGTGAACGTGGGTAATGAGCAGTTCTTC.

The rearrangement joins TRBV5-1 to TRBJ2-3; TRBD1 is a possible D gene (6 bases). Germline V gene sequence: CDR1 SGHRS, CDR2 YFSETQ. The CDR3 is made up of 13 amino acids. V lost 7 bases and J 3 bases, leaving 12 bases between the germline ends. In DNA form, the CDR3 reads TGCGCCAGCTCCCAGGGGATGACAGATACGCAGTATTTT. It is translated as CASSQGMTDTQYF.

There are many counts of this clonotype. The J gene is TRBJ1-1, the V gene TRBV4-3, with TRBD1 as a possible D gene (5 bases). V gave up 3 bases and J gave up 1 base, with 12 bases separating them. Germline CDR1 reads LGHNA; CDR2 reads YSLEER. The CDR3 sequence is 15 residues long. The CDR3 protein is CASSHGTARNTEAFF. For the CDR3, the DNA is TGCGCCAGCAGCCATGGGACGGCGAGGAACACTGAAGCTTTCTTT.

This clonotype was counted between two and nine times. This chain connects TRBV7-3 to TRBJ2-2; D is perhaps TRBD1 (5 bases). Per the germline V gene, CDR1 is SGHTA and CDR2 is FQGTGA. The CDR3 contains 17 residues. Trimming took off 1 base at V and 0 bases at J, with 12 bases between the two ends. Here the CDR3 reads CASSLMGGASNTGELFF. The CDR3, as DNA: TGTGCCAGCAGCTTAATGGGTGGGGCCTCGAACACCGGGGAGCTGTTTTTT.

This clonotype was seen a few times. V usage is TRBV18 and J usage is TRBJ2-3; 13 positions match TRBD2. The CDR3 runs 17 residues. The germline gives CDR1 KGHSH, CDR2 LQKENI. After removal of 4 bases from V and 4 bases from J, the junction contained 8 bases not matched to a gene. The CDR3 loop reads CASSRTTSGRSADTQYF. The CDR3 DNA is TGTGCCAGCTCACGTACGACTAGCGGGAGGTCCGCAGATACGCAGTATTTT. The variable domain in full, with the rest retrieved from reference TRBV18 and TRBJ2-3, is NAGVMQNPRHLVRRRGQEARLRCSPMKGHSHVYWYRQLPEEGLKFMVYLQKENIIDESGMPKERFSAEFPKEGPSILRIQQVVRGDSAAYFCASSRTTSGRSADTQYFGPGTRLTVL.

This clonotype was counted ten times or more. V and J are TRBV6-6 and TRBJ2-2; a possible D gene is TRBD2 (5 bases). Deletions cut 6 bases from V and 6 bases from J, with 20 bases between. In germline, CDR1 is MNHNY, CDR2 SVGAGI (reference sequence). The CDR3 is 16 amino acids. Here the CDR3 DNA reads TGTGCCAGCAGAAGAGGGCTCTCTACGGAAGCCGGGGAGCTGTTTTTT. Protein sequence: CASRRGLSTEAGELFF.

Worth noting for this clonotype: The CDR3 does not close with the conserved phenylalanine or tryptophan, likely indicating a read error. No DNA is shown, since the ends of the CDR3 on it are uncertain; the CDR3 is the one TCRdb lists. The chain joins TRBV21-1 to TRBJ1-2. TRBV21-1 is flagged as a pseudogene. The CDR3 sequence runs 13 residues, both termini included. CDR3 loop: CASSKGRCYGYTL.

Here the CDR3 reads CASSPGFGRGAGNTEAFF. In nucleotides, the CDR3 is TGTGCCAGCTCACCAGGCTTTGGCAGGGGCGCAGGGAACACTGAAGCTTTCTTT. V is TRBV18 and J is TRBJ1-1, with TRBD1 as a possible D gene (6 bases). Trimming cost V 2 bases and J 1 base, with 20 bases left between them. Per the germline V gene, CDR1 is KGHSH and CDR2 is LQKENI. The length of the CDR3 is 18 residues.

The table lists this clonotype with many counts. J is TRBJ2-7 and V is TRBV19; 7 bases fit TRBD2. Trimming took 1 base from V and 3 from J; bases not matched to a gene: 6. The CDR3 runs 15 residues. Germline CDR1 and CDR2: LNHDA and SQIVND (reference sequence). The CDR3 protein is CASSIVPSGIYEQYF. Written as DNA, the CDR3 is TGTGCCAGTAGTATAGTACCTAGCGGCATCTACGAGCAGTACTTC.

CDR3 nucleotides: TGTGCCAGCAGCTTAGGCAAAGGGAACTATGGCTACACCTTC. Encoded protein: CASSLGKGNYGYTF. The V call is TRBV7-2, the J call TRBJ1-2; no firm D call. This CDR3 comprises 14 residues. Germline V gives CDR1 SGHTA, CDR2 FQGNSA. Trimming stripped 1 base from V and 2 bases from J, with 8 bases between.

This clonotype was seen many times. V gene TRBV29-1 combines with J gene TRBJ2-1; 11 bases fit TRBD2. Trimming took 6 bases from V and 0 from J; bases not matched to a gene: 1. The CDR3 is 14 residues long. Germline V CDR1 and CDR2: SQVTM, ANQGSEA. The CDR3 sequence is CSVGLADSYNEQFF. In DNA, the CDR3 is TGCAGCGTGGGACTAGCGGACTCCTACAATGAGCAGTTCTTC.

This clonotype was counted between two and nine times. V gene TRBV7-2 combines with J gene TRBJ1-6, with TRBD1 identical over 9 bases. V gave up 1 base and J gave up 7 bases; unmatched junction bases: 5. The germline CDR1 and CDR2 sequences are SGHTA and FQGNSA. The CDR3 has 16 amino acids. CDR3 sequence reads: CASSLGMGQGNSPLHF. In nucleotides, the CDR3 is TGTGCCAGCAGCTTAGGGATGGGACAGGGCAATTCACCCCTCCACTTT.